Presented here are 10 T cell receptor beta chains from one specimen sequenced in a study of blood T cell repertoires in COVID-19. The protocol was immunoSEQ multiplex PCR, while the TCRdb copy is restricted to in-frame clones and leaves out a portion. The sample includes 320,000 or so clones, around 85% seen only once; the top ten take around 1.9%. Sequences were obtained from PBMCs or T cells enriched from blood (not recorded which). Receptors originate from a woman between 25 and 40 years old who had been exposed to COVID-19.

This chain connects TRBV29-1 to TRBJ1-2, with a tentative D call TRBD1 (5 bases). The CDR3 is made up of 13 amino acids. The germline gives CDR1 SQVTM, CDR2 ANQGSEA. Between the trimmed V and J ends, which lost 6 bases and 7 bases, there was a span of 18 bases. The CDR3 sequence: CSVLFQGPAGYTF. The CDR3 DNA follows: TGCAGCGTCCTCTTCCAGGGTCCGGCTGGCTACACCTTC.

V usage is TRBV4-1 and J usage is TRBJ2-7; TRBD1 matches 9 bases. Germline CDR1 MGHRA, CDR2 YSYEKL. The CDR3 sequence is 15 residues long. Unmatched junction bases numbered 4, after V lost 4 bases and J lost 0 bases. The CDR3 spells CASSRGTGSSYEQYF. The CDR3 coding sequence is TGCGCCAGCAGCCGGGGGACAGGGAGCTCCTACGAGCAGTACTTC.

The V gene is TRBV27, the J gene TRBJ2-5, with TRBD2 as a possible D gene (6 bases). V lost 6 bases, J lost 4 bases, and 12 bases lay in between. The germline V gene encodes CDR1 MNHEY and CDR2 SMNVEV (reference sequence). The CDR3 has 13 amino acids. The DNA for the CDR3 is TGTGCCAGCAGCCTCATGCGGGGAGAGACCCAGTACTTC. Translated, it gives CASSLMRGETQYF.

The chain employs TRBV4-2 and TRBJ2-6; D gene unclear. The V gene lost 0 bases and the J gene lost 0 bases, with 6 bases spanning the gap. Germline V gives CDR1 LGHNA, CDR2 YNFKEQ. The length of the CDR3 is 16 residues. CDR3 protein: CASSQDLSSGANVLTF. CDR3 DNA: TGTGCCAGCAGCCAAGATCTCAGCTCTGGGGCCAACGTCCTGACTTTC.

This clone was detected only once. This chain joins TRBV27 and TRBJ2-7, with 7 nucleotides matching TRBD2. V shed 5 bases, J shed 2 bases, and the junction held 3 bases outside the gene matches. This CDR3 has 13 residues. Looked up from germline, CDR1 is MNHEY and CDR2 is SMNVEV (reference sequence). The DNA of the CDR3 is TGTGCCAGCAGTAGACTAGCAACCTACGAGCAGTACTTC. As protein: CASSRLATYEQYF.

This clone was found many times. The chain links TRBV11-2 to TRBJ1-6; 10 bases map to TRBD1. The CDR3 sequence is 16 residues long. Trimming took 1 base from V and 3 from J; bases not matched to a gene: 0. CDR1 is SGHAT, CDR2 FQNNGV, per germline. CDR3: CASSLGTGGYNSPLHF. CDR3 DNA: TGTGCCAGCAGCTTAGGGACAGGGGGCTATAATTCACCCCTCCACTTT.

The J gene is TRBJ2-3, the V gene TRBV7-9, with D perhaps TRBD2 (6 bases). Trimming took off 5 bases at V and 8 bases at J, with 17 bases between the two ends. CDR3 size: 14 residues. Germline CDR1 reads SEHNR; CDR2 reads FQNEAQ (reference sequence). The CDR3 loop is CASSQEGPSGTQYF. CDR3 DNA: TGTGCCAGCAGCCAGGAGGGCCCCAGTGGTACGCAGTATTTT.

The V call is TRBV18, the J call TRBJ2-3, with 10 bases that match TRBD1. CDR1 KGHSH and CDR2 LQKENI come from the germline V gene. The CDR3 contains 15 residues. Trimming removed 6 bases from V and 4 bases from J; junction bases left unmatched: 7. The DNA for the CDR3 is TGTGCCAGCTCGCGGGGACAGGGGAGCGCAGATACGCAGTATTTT. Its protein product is CASSRGQGSADTQYF.

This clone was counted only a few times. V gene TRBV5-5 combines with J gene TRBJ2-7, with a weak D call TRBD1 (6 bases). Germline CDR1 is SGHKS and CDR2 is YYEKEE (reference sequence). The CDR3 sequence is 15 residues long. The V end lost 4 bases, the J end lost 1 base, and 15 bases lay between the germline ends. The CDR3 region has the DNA TGTGCCAGCAGCGCATGGGCAGGGGCATCCTACGAGCAGTACTTC. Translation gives CASSAWAGASYEQYF.

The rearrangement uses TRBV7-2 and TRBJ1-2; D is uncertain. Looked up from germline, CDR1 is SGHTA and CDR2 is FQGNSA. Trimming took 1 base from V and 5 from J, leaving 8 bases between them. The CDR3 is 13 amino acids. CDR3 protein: CASSLDAFYGYTF. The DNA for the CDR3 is TGTGCCAGCAGCTTAGACGCGTTTTATGGCTACACCTTC.